The source of this T cell receptor beta chain is a study of T cell responses to AZD1222 COVID-19 vaccine. The repertoire was sequenced with immunoSEQ multiplex PCR; TCRdb's copy has only in-frame clones and lacks some. The data contain around 140,000 clones, around 90% of them singletons. From germline, CDR1 is MNHEY and CDR2 SMNVEV (reference sequence). There are 15 residues in the CDR3. Trimming left V 5 bases short and J 3 bases short, with 14 bases between. The chain has TRBV27 and TRBJ2-1; possible D gene TRBD2, 5 bases. The receptor's source is an adult in good health. This specimen was peripheral blood, taken on day 0 of AZD1222 vaccination. CDR3: CASSLPSSYYNEQFF. DNA for the CDR3: TGTGCCAGCAGTCTCCCTAGCTCCTACTACAATGAGCAGTTCTTC.